This entry lists 26 T cell receptor beta chains sequenced from one sample in a study of blood T cells in healthy people across ages (dated by TCRdb to 2014 to 2015). Library preparation employed 5' RACE. A second roughly 7 to 11 cycle PCR used a sample-barcoded 5' primer and a J-beta primer mix. TCRdb took the public reads, trimmed them with fastp at Q25, ran MiXCR for clone calling and kept in-frame beta chains. A single entry per CDR3 protein holds the most common genes and DNA from its merged rows. The sample table holds 1.5 million to 2 million distinct CDR3 sequences, of which about 39% were seen once. The top ten hold roughly 24% of the sample. Sequencing was done on a sample of blood. The receptor set was obtained from a human donor in good health.

As to this clonotype: A junction end diverges from the germline sequence, so it may reflect a read error. Here the CDR3 DNA reads TGTGCCAGCAGACAGTTGGGGCTAGCGGGGTACAATGAGCAGGTCTTC. It encodes CASRQLGLAGYNEQVF. V and J are TRBV27 and TRBJ2-1; 9 bases match TRBD2. Germline loops: CDR1 MNHEY, CDR2 SMNVEV (reference sequence). The CDR3 is 16 residues long.

V usage is TRBV6-1 and J usage is TRBJ2-7; maybe TRBD2 (5 bases). V lost 3 bases and J 0 bases, leaving 9 bases between the germline ends. The CDR3 runs to 14 residues. Germline V gene data show CDR1 as MNHNS and CDR2 as SASEGT. This CDR3 reads CASSERESSYEQYF. CDR3 coding DNA: TGTGCCAGCAGTGAGAGGGAGAGCTCCTACGAGCAGTACTTC.

This clonotype was detected only a few times. The CDR3 here is CASSLMSAGYGYTF. In DNA, the CDR3 is TGTGCCAGCAGCTTGATGAGTGCAGGCTATGGCTACACCTTC. This sequence joins TRBV7-9 and TRBJ1-2, with no clear D. Germline CDR1 SEHNR, CDR2 FQNEAQ (reference sequence). This CDR3 has 14 amino acids. V lost 3 bases and J lost 4, with 12 bases in between.

This chain uses TRBV6-5 with TRBJ2-7, with D perhaps being TRBD1 or TRBD2 (5 bases each). Germline V gene sequence: CDR1 MNHEY, CDR2 SVGAGI. CDR3 length equals 14 residues. The V gene lost 8 bases and the J gene lost 2 bases, with 16 bases spanning the gap. CDR3 sequence: CASSLRPGPYEQYF. The CDR3 DNA reads TGTGCCAGCTCCTTAAGACCGGGGCCCTACGAGCAGTACTTC.

The rearrangement links TRBV29-1 to TRBJ2-1; 7 bases fit TRBD2. Trimming took 6 bases from V and 13 from J; bases not matched to a gene: 15. The CDR3 contains 13 residues. Germline V gene lookup returns CDR1 SQVTM and CDR2 ANQGSEA. The CDR3 protein is CSVVGLVHVSQFF. The CDR3 DNA reads TGCAGCGTCGTCGGACTAGTTCACGTGTCCCAGTTCTTC.

The rearrangement joins TRBV12-3 or TRBV12-4 to TRBJ2-7, with D possibly called TRBD1 or TRBD2 (6 bases each). V was shortened by 3 bases and J by 5 bases, with 11 bases between the two germline ends. The CDR3 consists of 13 residues. In nucleotides, the CDR3 is TGTGCCAGCAGTTTGAGGGGGAGGAACGAGCAGTACTTC. Its translation is CASSLRGRNEQYF.

In DNA form, the CDR3 reads TGTGCCAGCAGTTTATTACCTGGGACTTTCTACGAGCAGTACTTC. Its translation: CASSLLPGTFYEQYF. V is TRBV28 and J is TRBJ2-7, with TRBD2 as a possible D gene (6 bases). Between the trimmed V and J ends, which lost 1 base and 3 bases, there was a span of 13 bases. Germline values: CDR1 MDHEN, CDR2 SYDVKM. The CDR3 is 15 amino acids.

This clonotype turned up a few times. The J gene is TRBJ2-5, the V gene TRBV7-9; TRBD1 aligns across 12 bases. Per germline, CDR1 SEHNR and CDR2 FQNEAQ (reference sequence). This CDR3 region has 15 residues. With V trimmed by 5 bases and J by 3 bases, 4 bases remained unmatched. The CDR3 bases are TGTGCCAGCAGCCCAGGGACAGGGGGCGAAGAGACCCAGTACTTC. It translates to CASSPGTGGEETQYF. The full variable domain, completed using reference TRBV7-9 and TRBJ2-5, is DTGVSQNPRHKITKRGQNVTFRCDPISEHNRLYWYRQTLGQGPEFLTYFQNEAQLEKSRLLSDRFSAERPKGSFSTLEIQRTEQGDSAMYLCASSPGTGGEETQYFGPGTRLLVL.

This clonotype came up a few times. The genes are TRBV27 and TRBJ2-7; D might be TRBD2 (6 bases). V lost 2 bases and J 3 bases, leaving 11 bases between the germline ends. Per the germline V gene, CDR1 is MNHEY and CDR2 is SMNVEV (reference sequence). The CDR3 totals 14 residues. DNA for the CDR3: TGTGCCAGCAGTTTAGGGGGGTATCGCTACGAGCAGTACTTC. Residues: CASSLGGYRYEQYF.

The chain carries TRBV29-1 and TRBJ1-2; D is uncertain. Germline V CDR1 and CDR2: SQVTM, ANQGSEA. The V end lost 4 bases, the J end lost 2 bases, and 17 bases lay between the germline ends. The CDR3 is made up of 15 amino acids. The DNA of the CDR3 is TGCAGCGTTGCTCTGAGGCCGAGCTTAAACTATGGCTACACCTTC. Translation: CSVALRPSLNYGYTF.

This sequence joins TRBV5-6 and TRBJ2-3, with D tentatively TRBD1 (6 bases). Trimming took 0 bases from V and 1 from J, leaving 9 bases between them. This CDR3 region has 15 residues. Germline assignment: CDR1 SGHDT and CDR2 YYEEEE. In DNA form, the CDR3 reads TGTGCCAGCAGCTTGGTGTGGGGGCGCACAGATACGCAGTATTTT. Protein: CASSLVWGRTDTQYF. Variable domain in full (rest from reference TRBV5-6 and TRBJ2-3): DAGVTQSPTHLIKTRGQQVTLRCSPKSGHDTVSWYQQALGQGPQFIFQYYEEEERQRGNFPDRFSGHQFPNYSSELNVNALLLGDSALYLCASSLVWGRTDTQYFGPGTRLTVL.

This chain links TRBV20-1 with TRBJ2-7; weak D call: TRBD1 (6 bases). Germline V lookup: CDR1 DFQATT, CDR2 SNEGSKA (reference sequence). The length of the CDR3 is 15 residues. With 2 bases removed from V and 3 bases from J, the gap between germline ends came to 17 bases. The CDR3 DNA sequence: TGCAGTGCTAGACCTGGACAGACCAACATCTACGAGCAGTACTTC. Translation gives CSARPGQTNIYEQYF.

The chain links TRBV4-1 to TRBJ2-7; 9 bases are shared with TRBD1. Germline CDR1 MGHRA, CDR2 YSYEKL. V gave up 4 bases and J gave up 3 bases; unmatched junction bases: 7. This CDR3 contains 15 residues. CDR3: CASSRIDRGDYEQYF. In nucleotides, the CDR3 is TGCGCCAGCAGCCGCATCGACAGGGGGGACTACGAGCAGTACTTC.

This clonotype appeared a few times. V gene TRBV7-2 combines with J gene TRBJ2-4, with 11 bases fitting TRBD2. With 5 bases clipped from V and 6 bases from J, the junction kept 9 bases outside the gene matches. Germline-derived CDR1 and CDR2 are SGHTA and FQGNSA. The CDR3 sequence is 16 residues long. CDR3 sequence: CASSPLGLADLNIQYF. The DNA of the CDR3 is TGTGCCAGCAGCCCGTTGGGACTAGCGGATCTAAACATTCAGTACTTC. The full variable domain, rest sourced from reference TRBV7-2 and TRBJ2-4, is GAGVSQSPSNKVTEKGKDVELRCDPISGHTALYWYRQSLGQGLEFLIYFQGNSAPDKSGLPSDRFSAERTGGSVSTLTIQRTQQEDSAVYLCASSPLGLADLNIQYFGAGTRLSVL.

This clonotype was detected a few times. This sequence joins TRBV5-4 and TRBJ2-1; 12 bases match TRBD2. The V and J ends lost 6 bases and 5 bases, in that order; junction bases with no gene match: 3. The germline V gene has CDR1 SGHNT and CDR2 YYREEE (reference sequence). This CDR3 is built from 14 residues. The CDR3 is CASTPSGGDNEQFF. The CDR3 coding sequence is TGTGCCAGCACCCCTAGCGGGGGGGACAATGAGCAGTTCTTC.

On this clonotype itself: Germline and junction disagree at one end, which may indicate a read error. The rearrangement joins TRBV24-1 to TRBJ1-2, with D maybe TRBD1 (5 bases). The CDR3 is made up of 14 amino acids. In germline, CDR1 is KGHDR, CDR2 SFDVKD. The DNA for the CDR3 is TGTGCCACCGGTGAGTCGACCGGGACTGTTCGCTACACCTTC. Protein: CATGESTGTVRYTF.

The chain carries TRBV2 and TRBJ2-7; no firm D call. The V end was cut by 3 bases, the J end by 0 bases, with 15 bases between. Germline CDR1 is SNHLY and CDR2 is FYNNEI. This CDR3 comprises 16 residues. This chain's CDR3 is CASSDPGGISSYEQYF. The CDR3 bases are TGTGCCAGCAGTGACCCCGGCGGCATAAGCTCCTACGAGCAGTACTTC. Looking up the rest from reference TRBV2 and TRBJ2-7 gives the full variable domain: EPEVTQTPSHQVTQMGQEVILRCVPISNHLYFYWYRQILGQKVEFLVSFYNNEISEKSEIFDDQFSVERPDGSNFTLKIRSTKLEDSAMYFCASSDPGGISSYEQYFGPGTRLTVT.

V is TRBV5-1 and J is TRBJ2-2; perhaps TRBD2 as D (5 bases). Germline CDR1 is SGHRS and CDR2 is YFSETQ. V was cut by 3 bases and J by 3 bases, with 15 bases left in between. The CDR3 totals 16 residues. The CDR3 loop reads CASSSHRGGYTGELFF. In nucleotides, the CDR3 is TGCGCCAGCAGCTCCCATAGAGGCGGGTACACCGGGGAGCTGTTTTTT.

This clonotype was seen more than once but under ten times. The V and J genes are TRBV7-6 and TRBJ1-6, with D uncertain. The CDR3 extends over 14 amino acids. The germline V and J ends were trimmed by 0 bases and 10 bases, with 10 bases remaining between them. Germline V lookup: CDR1 SGHVS, CDR2 FNYEAQ. The CDR3 is CASSLAGQRSPLHF. CDR3 nucleotides: TGTGCCAGCAGCTTAGCAGGGCAACGATCACCCCTCCACTTT.

The gene calls are TRBV24-1 and TRBJ1-1; D not resolved. Germline values: CDR1 KGHDR, CDR2 SFDVKD. The CDR3 is made up of 13 amino acids. With 4 bases removed from V and 4 bases from J, the gap between germline ends came to 9 bases. This chain's CDR3 is CATSESVGTEAFF. The CDR3 coding sequence is TGTGCCACCAGTGAGTCAGTAGGCACTGAAGCTTTCTTT.

The chain joins TRBV25-1 to TRBJ2-2; D unclear. CDR1 and CDR2 from the germline V gene are MGHDK and SYGVNS. V was shortened by 3 bases and J by 3 bases, with 14 bases between the two germline ends. This CDR3 comprises 16 residues. The CDR3 region is CASSDSRLGDTGELFF. The CDR3 bases are TGTGCCAGCAGTGACAGTCGCCTTGGGGACACCGGGGAGCTGTTTTTT.

The sample holds a few counts of this clonotype. The chain is built from TRBV9 and TRBJ2-1; 8 nucleotides line up with TRBD2. The trim removed 4 bases at V and 3 bases at J, leaving 6 bases unmatched. Germline V gene data show CDR1 as SGDLS and CDR2 as YYNGEE. This CDR3 comprises 15 residues. This chain's CDR3 is CASSIEAGVYNEQFF. The DNA for the CDR3 is TGTGCCAGCAGCATCGAAGCGGGGGTCTACAATGAGCAGTTCTTC.

This clonotype was detected a few times. This rearrangement joins TRBV6-5 to TRBJ1-2; the D is unclear. Deletions cut 10 bases from V and 4 bases from J, with 13 bases between. Germline CDR1 and CDR2: MNHEY and SVGAGI. There are 12 residues in the CDR3. This CDR3 is CATKEISYGYTF. In DNA, the CDR3 is TGTGCCACAAAAGAGATATCCTATGGCTACACCTTC.

The chain combines TRBV3-1 with TRBJ1-2, with 7 bases fitting TRBD1. Trimming took 4 bases from V and 6 from J; bases not matched to a gene: 14. The CDR3 sequence is 16 residues long. The germline V gene encodes CDR1 LGHDT and CDR2 YNNKEL (reference sequence). In nucleotides, the CDR3 is TGTGCCAGCAGCCTTAGAGGGGGACAGAGGAAGAATGGCTACACCTTC. Amino acids: CASSLRGGQRKNGYTF.

This clonotype was recorded a few times. The V call is TRBV6-5, the J call TRBJ2-7; 7 nucleotides match TRBD1. This CDR3 has 15 amino acids. In germline, CDR1 is MNHEY, CDR2 SVGAGI. The J segment lost 3 bases and the V segment lost 2 bases, leaving 7 bases of the junction unmatched. This chain's CDR3 is CASSYGGPGGYEQYF. CDR3 in DNA: TGTGCCAGCAGTTACGGAGGTCCAGGGGGCTACGAGCAGTACTTC.

A few counts support this clonotype. The chain employs TRBV7-9 and TRBJ1-2; 8 bases map to TRBD1. V dropped 8 bases and J dropped 4; count of bases not matched to a gene: 15. Germline V CDR1 and CDR2: SEHNR, FQNEAQ (reference sequence). The CDR3 consists of 16 residues. DNA of the CDR3: TGTGCCAGCTCCCAACTCCCCGACAGGGGCTCCTATGGCTACACCTTC. Translating gives CASSQLPDRGSYGYTF.